This is a list of T cell receptor beta chains from one sample in a study of cytomegalovirus exposure and HLA in healthy donors. Assay: immunoSEQ multiplex PCR; the TCRdb copy retains only in-frame clones and omits some. The sample yields roughly 170,000 clones, over 75% seen once. Sequencing input: PBMCs. The receptor set was obtained from a woman in her twenties or thirties in good health and CMV-seronegative. The CDR3 runs from the conserved cysteine through the conserved F or W. Fields, in order: J gene, V gene, clone size, CDR3 length, D gene, CDR3 protein, CDR3 DNA. The D gene is left open where the match is weak. Some rows have no size entry. The others give once, few or many, or a class for an expanded clone.

TRBJ2-1,TRBV5-1,NA,15,NA,CASSPTGSNYNEQFF,TGCGCCAGCAGCCCCACAGGGAGCAACTACAATGAGCAGTTCTTC
TRBJ2-3,TRBV5-1,NA,18,TRBD2,CASSPLGLAGGNTDTQYF,TGCGCCAGCAGCCCGCTCGGACTAGCGGGGGGAAACACAGATACGCAGTATTTT
TRBJ1-4,TRBV9,NA,15,TRBD1,CASSEGTGGGEKLFF,TGTGCCAGCAGCGAGGGGACAGGAGGGGGTGAAAAACTGTTTTTT
TRBJ2-1,TRBV27,once,18,TRBD1,CASSFHSLGQGPMGEQFF,TGTGCCAGCAGTTTCCACTCCCTGGGACAGGGGCCCATGGGTGAGCAGTTCTTC
TRBJ1-3,TRBV7-7,once,15,NA,CASSSQGGSGNTIYF,TGTGCTAGCAGCTCACAAGGGGGCTCTGGAAACACCATATATTTT
TRBJ2-1,TRBV5-1,NA,16,TRBD2,CASSGGTSSLYNEQFF,TGCGCCAGCAGCGGCGGGACTAGCAGTCTGTACAATGAGCAGTTCTTC
TRBJ2-3,TRBV4-3,once,16,NA,CASSRVLAISTDTQYF,TGCGCCAGCAGCCGCGTTCTAGCGATTAGCACAGATACGCAGTATTTT
TRBJ2-7,TRBV7-9,NA,16,NA,CASSGTRAGSAYEQYF,TGTGCCAGCAGCGGAACTAGGGCCGGGAGCGCCTACGAGCAGTACTTC
TRBJ2-7,TRBV6-1,NA,13,NA,CASRTRVNYEQYF,TGTGCCAGCAGGACCAGGGTGAACTACGAGCAGTACTTC
TRBJ2-7,TRBV4-1,NA,15,NA,CASSLRGDPAFEQYF,TGCGCCAGCAGCCTGCGGGGAGACCCCGCCTTCGAGCAGTACTTC
TRBJ2-7,TRBV7-6,NA,17,TRBD2,CASSRGGSGSSSYEQYF,TGTGCCAGCAGCCGCGGGGGTAGCGGGAGCTCCTCCTACGAGCAGTACTTC
TRBJ2-7,TRBV7-2,NA,16,TRBD2,CASSLVWGGSPYEQYF,TGTGCCAGCAGCTTAGTCTGGGGCGGGAGCCCCTACGAGCAGTACTTC
TRBJ2-1,TRBV9,NA,16,TRBD2,CASSVLSGRGGNEQFF,TGTGCCAGCAGCGTATTATCCGGGAGGGGTGGGAATGAGCAGTTCTTC
TRBJ1-5,TRBV7-8,NA,15,NA,CASSLDRALNQPQHF,TGTGCCAGCAGCTTAGACAGGGCCCTCAATCAGCCCCAGCATTTT
TRBJ2-3,TRBV6-5,NA,15,NA,CASRSNGGQRDTQYF,TGTGCCAGCAGATCGAACGGGGGGCAGAGGGATACGCAGTATTTT
TRBJ1-5,TRBV7-2,NA,16,TRBD1,CASSSEDRVFNQPQHF,TGTGCCAGCAGCTCCGAGGACAGGGTTTTCAATCAGCCCCAGCATTTT
TRBJ2-7,TRBV6-5,NA,15,TRBD1,CASSYPGQGTYEQYF,TGTGCCAGCAGTTACCCGGGACAGGGTACCTACGAGCAGTACTTC
TRBJ1-1,TRBV7-3,NA,13,NA,CASSEGRGTEAFF,TGTGCCAGCAGCGAAGGGAGGGGCACTGAAGCTTTCTTT
TRBJ2-3,TRBV27,few,15,NA,CASSLRGIRTDTQYF,TGTGCCAGCAGTTTACGGGGAATCCGCACAGATACGCAGTATTTT
TRBJ1-5,TRBV28,NA,17,TRBD1,CASSFRTGEGGNQPQHF,TGTGCCAGCAGTTTCCGGACAGGGGAAGGGGGCAATCAGCCCCAGCATTTT
TRBJ2-7,TRBV27,NA,14,NA,CASSPFGLGREQYF,TGTGCCAGCAGTCCCTTTGGTCTGGGGAGGGAGCAGTACTTC
TRBJ2-7,TRBV11-2,once,16,TRBD1,CASSPPDRGFFYEQYF,TGTGCCAGCAGCCCGCCCGACAGGGGGTTTTTCTACGAGCAGTACTTC
TRBJ2-3,TRBV7-3,NA,17,TRBD2,CASSLRQRTSVTDTQYF,TGTGCCAGCAGCTTAAGGCAAAGGACTAGCGTCACAGATACGCAGTATTTT
TRBJ1-2,TRBV9,NA,14,TRBD1,CASSVEGQNYGYTF,TGTGCCAGCAGCGTAGAGGGACAGAACTATGGCTACACCTTC
TRBJ2-7,TRBV19,NA,11,NA,CATRLGDEQYF,TGTGCCACCAGACTCGGGGACGAGCAGTACTTC
TRBJ2-3,TRBV5-1,once,16,TRBD1,CASSLVAGGRTDTQYF,TGCGCCAGCAGCTTGGTTGCAGGGGGCCGTACAGATACGCAGTATTTT
TRBJ1-2,TRBV7-8,NA,14,TRBD1,CAVRGGQGEDGYPF,TGTGCGGTTAGAGGAGGACAGGGGGAGGATGGCTACCCCTTC
TRBJ1-1,TRBV4-2,few,15,TRBD1,CASSPSGQWNTEAFF,TGTGCCAGCAGCCCCTCGGGACAGTGGAACACTGAAGCTTTCTTT
TRBJ1-2,TRBV28,NA,15,TRBD1,CASSRLTGVDYGYTF,TGTGCCAGCAGCCGCCTGACAGGGGTGGACTATGGCTACACCTTC
TRBJ1-2,TRBV14,NA,15,NA,CASSRDLVGNYGYPF,TGTGCCAGCAGCCGTGACCTGGTTGGAAACTATGGCTACCCCTTC
TRBJ2-5,TRBV5-1,NA,17,TRBD2,CASSIGLANMDQETQYF,TGCGCCAGCAGCATCGGACTAGCGAACATGGACCAAGAGACCCAGTACTTC
TRBJ2-7,TRBV7-3,NA,14,NA,CASSLNPPRGVKYF,TGTGCCAGCAGCTTAAACCCCCCCAGGGGCGTTAAGTACTTC
TRBJ2-2,TRBV15,NA,15,NA,CATSRGRAAAGELFF,TGTGCCACCAGCAGAGGCAGGGCCGCGGCCGGGGAGCTGTTTTTT
TRBJ2-7,TRBV10-3,few,14,TRBD2,CAISEGAGGVEQYF,TGTGCCATCAGTGAGGGCGCGGGAGGGGTCGAGCAGTACTTC
TRBJ1-1,TRBV10-3,few,11,NA,CAIGKGGEAFF,TGTGCCATCGGGAAAGGGGGTGAAGCTTTCTTT
TRBJ2-1,TRBV5-1,few,12,NA,CASSPADNEQFF,TGCGCCAGCAGCCCCGCGGACAATGAGCAGTTCTTC
TRBJ2-7,TRBV4-2,NA,16,TRBD1,CASSQALGTGVYEQYF,TGTGCCAGCAGCCAAGCCCTGGGGACAGGGGTCTACGAGCAGTACTTC
TRBJ2-3,TRBV5-6,NA,15,TRBD1,CASTMGGQGTRTQYF,TGTGCCAGCACCATGGGGGGACAGGGGACCCGTACGCAGTATTTT
TRBJ1-3,TRBV14,NA,15,NA,CASSQESQSGNTIYF,TGTGCCAGCAGCCAAGAGTCACAATCTGGAAACACCATATATTTT
TRBJ1-1,TRBV7-2,NA,14,TRBD1,CASSSDRADTEAFF,TGTGCCAGCAGCTCGGACAGGGCGGACACTGAAGCTTTCTTT
TRBJ2-7,TRBV4-1,NA,15,TRBD1,CASSQEPGQLYEQYF,TGCGCCAGCAGCCAAGAACCGGGACAGCTGTACGAGCAGTACTTC
TRBJ1-3,TRBV5-1,NA,17,NA,CASSLAPGQTSGNTIYF,TGCGCCAGCAGCTTGGCCCCGGGACAAACCTCTGGAAACACCATATATTTT
TRBJ1-1,TRBV20-1,NA,11,NA,CSASPPSGAFF,TGCAGTGCTAGCCCCCCTTCCGGGGCTTTCTTT
TRBJ1-2,TRBV9,NA,13,NA,CASSVIVADGYTF,TGTGCCAGCAGCGTAATCGTGGCAGATGGCTACACCTTC
TRBJ2-3,TRBV21-1,few,16,NA,CASSKGRTGGTDTQYF,TGTGCCAGCAGCAAGGGTCGGACAGGGGGCACAGATACGCAGTATTTT
TRBJ1-1,TRBV6-6,NA,13,NA,CASYLQGNTEAFF,TGTGCCAGCTATCTACAGGGGAACACTGAAGCTTTCTTT
TRBJ1-1,TRBV5-1,NA,14,TRBD1,CASSMGQDNTEAFF,TGCGCCAGCAGCATGGGACAGGATAACACTGAAGCTTTCTTT
TRBJ2-2,TRBV5-1,NA,16,NA,CASSLVPVANTGELFF,TGCGCCAGCAGCTTGGTTCCAGTCGCGAACACCGGGGAGCTGTTTTTT
TRBJ1-1,TRBV18,NA,12,NA,CASSGEHTEAFF,TGTGCCAGCTCTGGGGAGCACACTGAAGCTTTCTTT
TRBJ1-5,TRBV7-8,NA,14,NA,CASSSPGFGQPQHF,TGTGCCAGCAGCTCGCCGGGGTTTGGACAGCCCCAGCATTTT
TRBJ1-1,TRBV30,NA,16,TRBD1,CAWSEGTGHMNTEAFF,TGTGCCTGGAGTGAAGGGACAGGCCACATGAACACTGAAGCTTTCTTT
TRBJ1-2,TRBV5-4,NA,15,TRBD1,CASSLIQGQGYGYTF,TGTGCCAGCAGCTTGATCCAAGGACAGGGGTATGGCTACACCTTC
TRBJ1-5,TRBV18,NA,15,NA,CASSPGQLGNQPQHF,TGTGCCAGCTCACCAGGACAGCTCGGCAATCAGCCCCAGCATTTT
TRBJ1-1,TRBV5-4,NA,14,NA,CASRAGLGNTEAFF,TGTGCCAGCAGAGCGGGACTGGGGAACACTGAAGCTTTCTTT
TRBJ1-4,TRBV16,NA,15,NA,CASSPRTATNEKLFF,TGTGCCAGCAGCCCCCGGACAGCAACTAATGAAAAACTGTTTTTT
TRBJ1-5,TRBV2,few,16,TRBD1,CASSEWGTGGDQPQHF,TGTGCCAGCAGTGAATGGGGGACAGGGGGCGATCAGCCCCAGCATTTT
TRBJ1-2,TRBV15,NA,16,NA,CATSRERQLHNYGYTF,TGTGCCACCAGCAGGGAACGACAGCTACATAACTATGGCTACACCTTC
TRBJ2-5,TRBV7-7,NA,12,NA,CASSLDRVTQYF,TGTGCCAGCAGCTTAGACAGGGTGACCCAGTACTTC
TRBJ2-5,TRBV29-1,NA,14,TRBD2,CSVDPTSGGETQYF,TGCAGCGTTGACCCTACTAGCGGGGGAGAGACCCAGTACTTC
TRBJ2-7,TRBV6-5,NA,15,TRBD2,CASSLLAEEPYEQYF,TGTGCCAGCAGCTTGCTAGCGGAGGAACCCTACGAGCAGTACTTC